A selection of T cell receptor beta chains follows, all from one sample in a study of cytomegalovirus exposure and HLA in healthy donors. Profiling relied on immunoSEQ multiplex PCR, and the TCRdb table lists in-frame clones only, not all of them. The sample table includes about 210,000 clones. Sequencing was done on a sample of PBMCs. These receptors all come from a woman in her thirties in good health and CMV-seropositive. Each CDR3 is given with its conserved first and last residue. D genes are given only for firm matches.

>TRBD1|TRBJ1-1|TRBV6-6
CASSYGTGQITEAFF
TGTGCCAGCAGTTACGGGACAGGGCAGATCACTGAAGCTTTCTTT
>NA|TRBJ2-1|TRBV5-8
CASSFPFSSSYNEQFF
TGTGCCAGCAGCTTTCCATTTTCTAGCTCCTACAATGAGCAGTTCTTC
>TRBD2|TRBJ2-3|TRBV5-4
CASSFLTSGFTDTQYF
TGTGCCAGCAGCTTTTTGACTAGCGGATTCACAGATACGCAGTATTTT
>TRBD1|TRBJ1-1|TRBV27
CASSLGFGTGFTEAFF
TGTGCCAGCAGTTTAGGGTTTGGGACAGGGTTCACTGAAGCTTTCTTT
>NA|TRBJ2-6|TRBV10-3
CAIRLQGSGGANVLTF
TGTGCCATCAGGCTACAGGGTAGTGGTGGGGCCAACGTCCTGACTTTC
>NA|TRBJ1-2|TRBV5-1
CASSSLQGGDTYGYTF
TGCGCCAGCAGCTCCCTACAGGGAGGGGATACCTATGGCTACACCTTC
>TRBD2|TRBJ2-7|TRBV7-2
CASSSRWGGTYEQYF
TGTGCCAGCAGCTCCAGATGGGGGGGTACGTACGAGCAGTACTTC
>TRBD2|TRBJ2-1|TRBV10-1
CASSELVPGLAGGDSYNEQFF
TGCGCCAGCAGTGAGCTCGTCCCGGGACTAGCGGGGGGGGACTCCTACAATGAGCAGTTCTTC
>NA|TRBJ2-3|TRBV2
CASSEEARRRDTQYF
TGTGCCAGCAGTGAAGAGGCTAGGCGGAGGGATACGCAGTATTTT
>TRBD1|TRBJ1-3|TRBV19
CASRRLDRGGNTIYF
TGTGCCAGTCGAAGGCTAGACAGGGGTGGAAACACCATATATTTT
>NA|TRBJ1-4|TRBV28
CASSLVRSGYSNEKLFF
TGTGCCAGCAGTTTAGTAAGGTCAGGGTACTCTAATGAAAAACTGTTTTTT
>NA|TRBJ1-1|TRBV5-5
CASSGPGLMDTEAFF
TGTGCCAGCAGCGGACCGGGACTTATGGACACTGAAGCTTTCTTT
>TRBD1|TRBJ1-6|TRBV27
CASSAAGTGARSPLHF
TGTGCCAGCAGTGCCGCCGGGACAGGGGCGCGATCACCCCTCCACTTT
>NA|TRBJ2-3|TRBV9
CASSVGWSRTDTQYF
TGTGCCAGCAGCGTAGGATGGAGTAGGACAGATACGCAGTATTTT
>NA|TRBJ1-1|TRBV9
CASSPTGNTEAFF
TGTGCCAGCAGCCCGACAGGGAACACTGAAGCTTTCTTT
>NA|TRBJ2-6|TRBV27
CASSNGHFSSGANVLTF
TGTGCCAGCAGCAACGGACATTTCTCCTCTGGGGCCAACGTCCTGACTTTC
>NA|TRBJ2-2|TRBV2
CASSDASYGELFF
TGTGCCAGCAGTGACGCTAGCTACGGGGAGCTGTTTTTT
>NA|TRBJ2-7|TRBV9
CASSVFPGATYEQYF
TGTGCCAGCAGCGTATTCCCAGGGGCGACGTACGAGCAGTACTTC
>TRBD1|TRBJ2-7|TRBV10-3
CAISDPDRGYEQYF
TGTGCCATCAGTGACCCGGACAGGGGTTACGAGCAGTACTTC
>NA|TRBJ1-5|TRBV6-1
CASSSQGNQPQHF
TGTGCCAGCAGTTCCCAGGGTAATCAGCCCCAGCATTTT
>NA|TRBJ1-2|TRBV5-1
CASSLDRRNYGYTF
TGCGCCAGCAGCTTGGACAGGCGGAACTATGGCTACACCTTC
>TRBD2|TRBJ2-1|TRBV5-4
CASSPQASGTTEQFF
TGTGCCAGCAGCCCTCAGGCCTCCGGGACTACCGAGCAGTTCTTC
>TRBD2|TRBJ2-4|TRBV7-8
CASSRNGLGIDIQYF
TGTGCCAGCAGCCGAAACGGACTAGGAATTGACATTCAGTACTTC
>NA|TRBJ1-2|TRBV28
CASSQEDRNYGYTF
TGTGCCAGCAGTCAAGAAGACAGGAACTATGGCTACACCTTC
>NA|TRBJ2-1|TRBV2
CASSEGVATNEQFF
TGTGCCAGCAGTGAAGGAGTAGCGACCAATGAGCAGTTCTTC
>NA|TRBJ1-1|TRBV19
CASSIAARVPNTEAFF
TGTGCCAGTAGTATAGCGGCCAGGGTTCCGAACACTGAAGCTTTCTTT
>NA|TRBJ2-7|TRBV6-5
CASSYNRVDEQYF
TGTGCCAGCAGTTATAACAGGGTAGACGAGCAGTACTTC
>NA|TRBJ1-2|TRBV27
CASSAGLNYGYTF
TGTGCCAGCAGTGCCGGACTGAATTATGGCTACACCTTC
>NA|TRBJ2-7|TRBV6-6
CATARGASYEQYF
TGTGCCACCGCCCGAGGTGCCTCCTACGAGCAGTACTTC
>NA|TRBJ1-1|TRBV28
CASSPPGRSGGTEAFF
TGTGCCAGCAGTCCCCCAGGGCGCTCCGGTGGCACTGAAGCTTTCTTT
>TRBD2|TRBJ2-5|TRBV11-2
CASSLDQRGVGETQYF
TGTGCCAGCAGCTTAGACCAGCGGGGGGTCGGGGAGACCCAGTACTTC
>NA|TRBJ2-1|TRBV5-6
CASSPRDWSYNEQFF
TGTGCCAGCAGCCCCCGGGACTGGAGTTACAATGAGCAGTTCTTC
>NA|TRBJ1-1|TRBV7-9
CASSTTSTEAFF
TGTGCCAGCAGCACGACATCGACTGAAGCTTTCTTT
>NA|TRBJ1-1|TRBV27
CASSLVDIRSGTEAFF
TGTGCCAGCAGTTTAGTGGACATCAGATCGGGCACTGAAGCTTTCTTT
>TRBD2|TRBJ2-5|TRBV13
CASSHGGQETQYF
TGTGCCAGCAGCCACGGGGGGCAAGAGACCCAGTACTTC
>TRBD1|TRBJ2-3|TRBV5-4
CASSLVDRVGTDTQYF
TGTGCCAGCAGCTTGGTCGACAGGGTCGGCACAGATACGCAGTATTTT
>TRBD1|TRBJ2-7|TRBV29-1
CSVEGGFGQGAYEQYF
TGCAGCGTTGAAGGGGGGTTTGGGCAGGGGGCCTACGAGCAGTACTTC
>NA|TRBJ1-5|TRBV27
CASSLFPGNSNQPQHF
TGTGCCAGCAGTTTATTCCCAGGGAATAGCAATCAGCCCCAGCATTTT
>TRBD1|TRBJ1-4|TRBV19
CASSIDRGTGVEKLFF
TGTGCCAGTAGTATAGATCGTGGGACAGGGGTCGAAAAACTGTTTTTT
>NA|TRBJ1-4|TRBV4-1
CASSQEGRREKLFF
TGCGCCAGCAGCCAAGAGGGTAGGAGAGAAAAACTGTTTTTT
>NA|TRBJ1-5|TRBV19
CASKVRTASNQPQHF
TGTGCCAGTAAGGTCCGGACAGCTAGCAATCAGCCCCAGCATTTT
>NA|TRBJ2-5|TRBV5-1
CASSGGHIGQETQYF
TGCGCCAGCAGCGGGGGACATATAGGCCAAGAGACCCAGTACTTC
>NA|TRBJ1-1|TRBV27
CASSLQGRTEAFF
TGTGCCAGCAGTTTACAGGGAAGGACTGAAGCTTTCTTT
>NA|TRBJ2-6|TRBV6-5
CASAGTGSGANVLTF
TGTGCCAGTGCGGGGACCGGCTCTGGGGCCAACGTCCTGACTTTC
>TRBD1|TRBJ1-2|TRBV14
CASSHRDSRGYTF
TGTGCCAGCAGCCATAGGGACAGCCGGGGCTACACCTTC
>NA|TRBJ1-1|TRBV11-2
CASSLEARNTEAFF
TGTGCCAGCAGCTTAGAAGCAAGGAACACTGAAGCTTTCTTT
>NA|TRBJ1-4|TRBV19
CASSADGELEEKLFF
TGTGCCAGTAGTGCGGATGGGGAGCTTGAAGAAAAACTGTTTTTT
>NA|TRBJ2-7|TRBV6-1
CASNPGQTYEQYF
TGTGCCAGCAACCCAGGACAGACCTACGAGCAGTACTTC
>TRBD1|TRBJ2-7|TRBV2
CASSERPGQHYEQYF
TGTGCCAGCAGTGAAAGGCCGGGACAGCACTACGAGCAGTACTTC